This T cell receptor beta chain comes out of a study of T cell responses to AZD1222 COVID-19 vaccine. Findings and caveats of the study: Seropositive at baseline were only a handful of AZD1222 recipients. Females outnumbered males among donors, who were mostly white British; clonal diversity was possibly underestimated. CD4 TCRs linked to vaccination spanned spike, dominating at 160-218 and 743-854.

Analysis merged second doses at about 4 or about 12 weeks. The table came from immunoSEQ multiplex PCR; TCRdb's copy has only in-frame clones and leaves some out. This repertoire shows about 56,000 clones, 86% found once; its top ten account for less than 9%. Remarks on this clone: The antigen remains unidentified.

Germline V gene data show CDR1 as SGHAT and CDR2 as FQNNGV. The V gene lost 2 bases and the J gene lost 1 base, with 12 bases spanning the gap. CDR3 length equals 16 residues. The V and J genes are TRBV11-2 and TRBJ2-4; D may be TRBD1 or TRBD2 (6 bases each). Material: peripheral blood, obtained 28 days after the second AZD1222 dose. The receptor's source is an adult who received the AZD1222 COVID-19 vaccine. In nucleotides, the CDR3 is TGTGCCAGCAGCTTAAGGAGGGGGGAGGCCAAAAACATTCAGTACTTC. This sequence encodes CASSLRRGEAKNIQYF. The full variable domain, in which reference TRBV11-2 and TRBJ2-4 provide the parts outside the CDR3, is EAGVAQSPRYKIIEKRQSVAFWCNPISGHATLYWYQQILGQGPKLLIQFQNNGVVDDSQLPKDRFSAERLKGVDSTLKIQPAKLEDSAVYLCASSLRRGEAKNIQYFGAGTRLSVL.